This TCR beta chain was documented in a study of beta chain features in type 1 diabetes (dated by TCRdb to about 2018). For context, the study as a whole: Mean age, gender distribution, total cell number and subset yield did not differ between patients and healthy donors. Across all samples, approximately 98,000,000 sorted cells were examined, and cell number per subset correlated strongly with RNA yield. In the study, recently diagnosed type 1 diabetes patients and matched healthy donors were compared on the TCRB repertoires of their sorted circulating CD4+ T cell subsets. Regulatory and stem cell-like memory subsets were isolated from only 8 patients and about eight healthy donors, whereas naive and central memory subsets came from all 30 or so donors.

A single peripheral blood draw of around 120 mL on average was collected from each donor into heparinised tubes. Naive, central memory, regulatory and stem cell-like memory CD4+ T cells were sorted on a BD FACSAria II using a panel including CD45RO, CCR7, CD25, CD127, CD95 and CD27. Purity was above 98% for every sorted population. PBMCs were isolated immediately by Lymphoprep density gradient centrifugation and stained directly without culture. Samples were stained and sorted in pairs, with one healthy donor and one patient per experiment, so that batch effects were minimized. Comment on this clone: The antigen it recognizes is unknown. No base quality information exists; no much larger clone differs at one position. Other DNA sequences in this specimen translate into the identical CDR3.

V is pared back by 6 bases and J by 0 bases, with 7 bases lying between the germline termini. Its CDR3 holds 12 amino acids, cysteine through phenylalanine. Only the CDR3 portion is preserved as DNA: 36 bases, with reading frame beginning at the first base. From the germline V gene, CDR1 is SQVTM and CDR2 is ANQGSEA. General study outcomes and caveats: At VDJ recombination sites, patients with type 1 diabetes made fewer insertions and deleted more nucleotides, a pattern implying thymic rearrangement abnormalities. Because cDNA was sequenced instead of genomic DNA, activated cells with high expression could be over-represented, although the groups did not differ in activation or CD3 levels. The naive, central memory and regulatory TCRB repertoires appeared to resemble one another more closely among patients than among healthy donors. Only small numbers of individuals were included in the HLA sub-analyses, which left unresolved whether HLA type had any influence on TCRB rearrangement. Type 1 diabetes patients showed a moderate but significant shortening of TCRB CDR3 length in all four CD4+ subsets. PCR might favor shorter templates, but patient and control samples were amplified and corrected together, so any skew would affect both groups equally.

The entire isolated RNA was reverse transcribed using the High Capacity cDNA Reverse Transcription Kit, and thus expressed TCRB transcripts were sequenced. Deep immunoSEQ sequencing was applied to naive, central memory and regulatory T cell samples, giving an average of roughly 3.6 million total reads per sample. Sorted cells were lysed in RLT buffer, and RNA was extracted using DNase-treated RNeasy Micro or Mini kits according to cell number. To prevent cross-contamination, every cell subset was processed on its own, while patient and healthy donor samples were processed together. The immunoSEQ multiplex PCR was used to amplify TCRB sequences from cDNA, yielding 87-bp fragments that span the CDR3 region. Sequencing of the amplicons was done on the Illumina HiSeq platform. The paper's data handling went like this. PCR bias was corrected computationally using synthetic template baselines, and reads within Hamming distance 2 were collapsed, with unmergeable singletons discarded. By aligning reads against IMGT, V, D and J genes, CDR3 length, and insertions or deletions at six rearrangement sites were assigned. Within each subset, clonotype counts were normalized to sorted cell number, and only after that were true diversity and Gini coefficients computed with the tcR R package. The overlap coefficient, calculated on TCRB nucleotide sequences, was used to quantify repertoire sharing. TCRdb took over this immuneACCESS table, retaining in-frame rearrangements with V and J assigned. Such tables are incomplete; in checked studies, under half of the missing clones stem from an unresolved V gene, and the remainder is unexplained. V and J calls and clone size are as listed in that table; D and trimming were resolved from the DNA. This sample is represented by around 300,000 clones; about 8.5% of them were singletons. The leading ten clones occupy under 1.3% of the sample.

This receptor chain uses TRBV29-1 and TRBJ2-3, with a tentative D gene TRBD2 over 5 matching bases. The source material was central memory CD4+ T cells from blood. The receptor was isolated from a woman under 30 in good health. For the CDR3, the sequence is CSVEDSTDTQYF. DNA sequence: TGCAGCGTGGAGGACAGCACAGATACGCAGTATTTT.